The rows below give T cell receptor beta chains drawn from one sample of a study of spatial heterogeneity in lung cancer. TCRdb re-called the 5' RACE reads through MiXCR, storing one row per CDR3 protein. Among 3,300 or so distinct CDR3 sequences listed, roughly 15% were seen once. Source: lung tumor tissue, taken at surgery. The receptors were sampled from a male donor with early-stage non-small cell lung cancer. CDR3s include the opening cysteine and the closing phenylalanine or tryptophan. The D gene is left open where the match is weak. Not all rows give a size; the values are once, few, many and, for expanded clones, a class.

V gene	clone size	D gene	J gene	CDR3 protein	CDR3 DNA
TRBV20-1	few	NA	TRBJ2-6	CSAPGVWGANVLTF	TGCAGTGCTCCCGGAGTCTGGGGGGCCAACGTCCTGACTTTC
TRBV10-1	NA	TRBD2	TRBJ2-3	CASSSRAGGLTDTQYF	TGCGCCAGCAGTTCTCGAGCGGGAGGGCTCACAGATACGCAGTATTTT
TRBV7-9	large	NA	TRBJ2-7	CASSPSRVPYEQYF	TGTGCCAGCAGCCCCTCGCGGGTACCCTACGAGCAGTACTTC
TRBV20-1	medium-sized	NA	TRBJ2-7	CSATSVDYEQYF	TGCAGTGCTACGAGTGTAGATTACGAGCAGTACTTC
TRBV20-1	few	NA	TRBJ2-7	CSARNPGLTYEQYF	TGCAGTGCTAGAAATCCGGGCCTCACCTACGAGCAGTACTTC
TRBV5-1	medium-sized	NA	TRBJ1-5	CASSLDSNQPQHF	TGCGCCAGCAGCTTGGATAGCAATCAGCCCCAGCATTTT
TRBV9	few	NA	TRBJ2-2	CASSVGGPSFTGELFF	TGTGCCAGCAGCGTAGGGGGACCCAGCTTCACCGGGGAGCTGTTTTTT
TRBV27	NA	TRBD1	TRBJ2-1	CASSSRWTGINEQFF	TGTGCCAGCAGTTCCCGGTGGACAGGGATAAATGAGCAGTTCTTC
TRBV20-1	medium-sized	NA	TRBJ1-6	CSASQDRTSPLHF	TGCAGTGCTAGCCAGGATCGGACTTCACCCCTCCACTTT
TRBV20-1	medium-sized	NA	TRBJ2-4	CSARDKLARNIQYF	TGCAGTGCTAGAGATAAGCTAGCCAGAAACATTCAGTACTTC
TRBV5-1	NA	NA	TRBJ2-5	CASSLGTLTEETQYF	TGCGCCAGCAGCTTGGGCACGCTAACGGAAGAGACCCAGTACTTC
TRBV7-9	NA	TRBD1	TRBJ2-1	CASSPGTGRRYNEQFF	TGTGCCAGCAGCCCCGGGACAGGGAGGCGCTACAATGAGCAGTTCTTC
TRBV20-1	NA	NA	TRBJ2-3	CSASTGFDTQYF	TGCAGTGCCAGCACGGGATTTGATACGCAGTATTTT
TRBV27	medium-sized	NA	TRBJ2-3	CASSLSQGTTQYF	TGTGCCAGCAGTTTATCTCAGGGAACTACGCAGTATTTT
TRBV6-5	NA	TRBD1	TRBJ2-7	CASSYSGTDYEQYF	TGTGCCAGCAGTTACTCTGGGACAGACTACGAGCAGTACTTC
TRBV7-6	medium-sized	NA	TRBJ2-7	CASSLKVRGSHLEARRTYSHEQYF	TGTGCCAGCAGCTTAAAAGTTCGGGGGAGCCACTTAGAAGCCCGACGCACTTACTCCCACGAGCAGTACTTC
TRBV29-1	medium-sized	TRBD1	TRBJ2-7	CSVRQGKAYEQYF	TGCAGCGTTCGACAGGGGAAAGCCTACGAGCAGTACTTC
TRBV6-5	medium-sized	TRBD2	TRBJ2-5	CASSSLGRGGQETQYF	TGTGCCAGCAGTTCCCTCGGGAGGGGCGGACAAGAGACCCAGTACTTC
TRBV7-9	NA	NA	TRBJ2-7	CASSFQSSYEQYF	TGTGCCAGCAGCTTTCAGAGCTCCTACGAGCAGTACTTC
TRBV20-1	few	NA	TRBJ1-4	CSATTATNEKLFF	TGCAGTGCTACGACGGCAACTAATGAAAAACTGTTTTTT
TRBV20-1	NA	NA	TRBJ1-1	CSASGGVAEAFF	TGCAGTGCTAGCGGAGGGGTCGCTGAAGCTTTCTTT
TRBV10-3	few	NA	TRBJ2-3	CAIKEGMGADTQYF	TGTGCCATCAAGGAGGGGATGGGGGCAGATACGCAGTATTTT
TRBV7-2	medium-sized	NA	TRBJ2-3	CASSLVGAPSTDTQYF	TGTGCCAGCAGCTTAGTTGGGGCGCCCAGCACAGATACGCAGTATTTT
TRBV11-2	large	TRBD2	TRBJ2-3	CASSPTRTRNTDTQYF	TGTGCCAGCAGCCCTACCCGGACTAGAAACACAGATACGCAGTATTTT
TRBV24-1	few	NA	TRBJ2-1	CATSDGWGATNEQFF	TGTGCCACCAGTGATGGTTGGGGGGCTACGAATGAGCAGTTCTTC
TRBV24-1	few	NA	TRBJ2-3	CATSDLMVDTQYF	TGTGCCACCAGTGATCTCATGGTCGATACGCAGTATTTT
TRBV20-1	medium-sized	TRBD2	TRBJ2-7	CSASGSSGAYEQYF	TGCAGTGCTAGCGGTAGTAGCGGGGCCTACGAGCAGTACTTC
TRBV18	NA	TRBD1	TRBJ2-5	CASSPGQEETQYF	TGTGCCAGCTCCCCGGGACAGGAAGAGACCCAGTACTTC
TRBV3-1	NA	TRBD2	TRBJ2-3	CASSLRSGARTDTQYF	TGTGCCAGCAGCCTCCGTAGCGGGGCCCGCACAGATACGCAGTATTTT
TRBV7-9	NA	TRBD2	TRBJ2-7	CASSAPGLATGWSEQYF	TGTGCCAGCAGCGCACCGGGACTAGCAACGGGGTGGTCCGAGCAGTACTTC
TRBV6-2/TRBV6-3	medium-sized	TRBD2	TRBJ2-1	CASSYPSGGRIAGGPFNEQFF	TGTGCCAGCAGTTATCCCTCAGGAGGGAGGATAGCGGGAGGGCCATTTAATGAGCAGTTCTTC
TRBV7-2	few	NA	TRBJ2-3	CASSRDGLEADTQYF	TGTGCCAGCAGCCGGGACGGCCTGGAGGCAGATACGCAGTATTTT
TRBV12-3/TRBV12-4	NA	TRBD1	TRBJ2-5	CASSAWDSQQETQYF	TGTGCCAGCAGTGCCTGGGACAGCCAACAAGAGACCCAGTACTTC
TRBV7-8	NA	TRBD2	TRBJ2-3	CASRDPGPQETSGRTDTQYF	TGTGCCAGCAGAGATCCGGGACCCCAGGAGACTAGCGGGAGGACAGATACGCAGTATTTT
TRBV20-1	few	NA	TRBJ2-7	CSAGDARLGEQYF	TGCAGTGCTGGGGACGCGCGCTTGGGGGAGCAGTACTTC
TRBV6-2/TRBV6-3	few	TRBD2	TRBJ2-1	CASSSRLAGGDNEQFF	TGTGCCAGCAGTTCTCGACTAGCGGGAGGTGACAATGAGCAGTTCTTC
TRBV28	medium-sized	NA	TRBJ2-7	CASNSWRGGHEQYF	TGTGCCAGCAACTCCTGGAGGGGGGGTCACGAGCAGTACTTC
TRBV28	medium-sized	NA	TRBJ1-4	CASNAREKLFF	TGTGCCAGCAACGCTCGGGAAAAACTGTTTTTT
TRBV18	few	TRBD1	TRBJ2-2	CASSWDSSNTGELFF	TGTGCCAGCTCATGGGACAGCTCGAACACCGGGGAGCTGTTTTTT
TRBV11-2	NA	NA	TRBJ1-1	CASSLGERARAFF	TGTGCCAGCAGCTTAGGCGAAAGAGCGAGAGCTTTCTTT
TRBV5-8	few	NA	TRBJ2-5	CASSLVQETQYF	TGTGCCAGCAGCTTAGTCCAAGAGACCCAGTACTTC
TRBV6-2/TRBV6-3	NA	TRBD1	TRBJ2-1	CASTLTGTGGRNEQFF	TGTGCCAGCACTCTAACCGGGACAGGGGGAAGAAATGAGCAGTTCTTC
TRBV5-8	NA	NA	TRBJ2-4	CASSPTENIQYF	TGTGCCAGCAGCCCGACGGAAAACATTCAGTACTTC
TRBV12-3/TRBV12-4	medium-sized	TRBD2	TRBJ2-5	CASSLSGRRETQYF	TGTGCCAGCAGTCTCAGCGGGAGGCGGGAGACCCAGTACTTC
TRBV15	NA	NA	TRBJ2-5	CATSPHRGGETQYF	TGTGCCACCAGCCCCCACAGAGGAGGGGAGACCCAGTACTTC
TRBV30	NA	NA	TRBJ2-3	CAWSKDSLMSSTDTQYF	TGTGCCTGGAGTAAGGACAGTTTAATGTCTAGCACAGATACGCAGTATTTT
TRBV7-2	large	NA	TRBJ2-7	CASSSRYEQYF	TGTGCCAGCAGCTCACGCTACGAGCAGTACTTC
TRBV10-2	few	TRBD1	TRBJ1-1	CASSESGQGGAEAFF	TGCGCCAGCAGTGAGTCCGGACAGGGGGGCGCTGAAGCTTTCTTT
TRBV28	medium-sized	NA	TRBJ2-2	CASRPTYRAGELFF	TGTGCCAGCAGACCCACATACAGGGCCGGGGAGCTGTTTTTT
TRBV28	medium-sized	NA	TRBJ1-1	CASSVPLLRTEAFF	TGTGCCAGCAGCGTCCCTCTCCTGAGGACTGAAGCTTTCTTT
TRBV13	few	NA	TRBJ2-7	CASSPLGRGYEQYF	TGTGCCAGCAGCCCCCTCGGAAGGGGATACGAGCAGTACTTC
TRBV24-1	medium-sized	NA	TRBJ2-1	CATSDLNEQFF	TGTGCCACCAGTGATTTAAACGAGCAGTTCTTC
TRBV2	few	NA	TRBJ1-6	CASSATGWSYNSPLHF	TGTGCCAGCAGTGCTACAGGGTGGTCCTATAATTCACCCCTCCACTTT